The 31 T cell receptor beta chains in this list originate from one sample, sequenced in a study of cytomegalovirus exposure and HLA in healthy donors. Researchers ran the PCR with 60 Vbeta and 13 Jbeta primers. Here immunoSEQ multiplex PCR was the method, and the copy in TCRdb shows in-frame clones only, minus some. Of approximately 110,000 clones listed, over 70% are singletons. Sequencing was performed on PBMCs. All receptors derive from a man aged 35-49 years in good health and CMV-seronegative.

The chain links TRBV10-3 to TRBJ2-1; 12 nucleotides match TRBD2. The CDR3 spans 14 residues. Germline CDR1 is ENHRY and CDR2 is SYGVKD. With 6 bases clipped from V and 5 bases from J, the junction kept 2 bases outside the gene matches. The CDR3 region has the DNA TGTGCCATCAGACGGACTAGCGGGAACAATGAGCAGTTCTTC. Its protein product is CAIRRTSGNNEQFF.

This chain joins TRBV10-3 and TRBJ2-7; the match to TRBD1 covers 11 bases. This CDR3 spans 13 amino acids. V was clipped by 7 bases and J by 2 bases; unmatched bases: 1. The germline V gene encodes CDR1 ENHRY and CDR2 SYGVKD. In DNA, the CDR3 is TGTGCCATCAAGGGACAGGGGGCCTACGAGCAGTACTTC. It codes for CAIKGQGAYEQYF.

This rearrangement joins TRBV19 to TRBJ1-6; TRBD1 is a possible D gene (6 bases). This CDR3 is 13 amino acids long. Trimming left V 5 bases short and J 9 bases short, with 11 bases between. Germline V lookup: CDR1 LNHDA, CDR2 SQIVND (reference sequence). The CDR3 DNA reads TGTGCCAGTAGTGACAGGTGGCGTTCACCCCTCCACTTT. Protein product: CASSDRWRSPLHF.

This clone was seen only a few times. The chain employs TRBV7-9 and TRBJ2-1; 8 positions agree with TRBD2. After removal of 1 base from V and 5 bases from J, the junction contained 10 bases not matched to a gene. Germline V gives CDR1 SEHNR, CDR2 FQNEAQ (reference sequence). The CDR3 extends over 17 amino acids. CDR3 region: CASSLVLGGGSNNEQFF. The CDR3 coding sequence is TGTGCCAGCAGCTTAGTTCTAGGCGGGGGGAGCAACAATGAGCAGTTCTTC.

The chain has TRBV12-5 and TRBJ2-2; tentatively, D is TRBD2 (5 bases). The length of the CDR3 is 16 residues. Germline assignment: CDR1 LGHNT and CDR2 FRNRAP. V was cut by 3 bases and J by 7 bases, with 18 bases left in between. The CDR3 nucleotides are TGTGCTAGTGGTTTCTGGCTTCCCCGGAGGAACGGGGAGCTGTTTTTT. Its translation: CASGFWLPRRNGELFF.

This clone was recorded only once. The J gene is TRBJ2-7, the V gene TRBV4-1; TRBD2 aligns across 8 bases. From germline, CDR1 is MGHRA and CDR2 YSYEKL. The trim removed 1 base at V and 2 bases at J, leaving 4 bases unmatched. This CDR3 contains 15 residues. The CDR3 here is CASSQGAGGTYEQYF. The CDR3 DNA follows: TGCGCCAGCAGCCAAGGGGCGGGGGGAACCTACGAGCAGTACTTC.

This clone came up once. The chain links TRBV18 to TRBJ1-6, with D maybe TRBD1 (5 bases). Germline V gene data show CDR1 as KGHSH and CDR2 as LQKENI. The CDR3 consists of 16 residues. V gave up 3 bases and J gave up 5 bases, with 14 bases separating them. CDR3 coding DNA: TGTGCCAGCTCACCGAGACAGAAGAATGATAATTCACCCCTCCACTTT. It specifies CASSPRQKNDNSPLHF. Together with reference TRBV18 and TRBJ1-6, the CDR3 gives the full variable domain: NAGVMQNPRHLVRRRGQEARLRCSPMKGHSHVYWYRQLPEEGLKFMVYLQKENIIDESGMPKERFSAEFPKEGPSILRIQQVVRGDSAAYFCASSPRQKNDNSPLHFGNGTRLTVT.

The rearrangement uses TRBV6-5 and TRBJ2-1; D call uncertain. V was clipped by 2 bases and J by 4 bases, with 6 bases between them. Looked up from germline, CDR1 is MNHEY and CDR2 is SVGAGI. The CDR3 spans 13 residues. The CDR3, as DNA: TGTGCCAGCAGTTACGGCCAGTACAATGAGCAGTTCTTC. It encodes CASSYGQYNEQFF.

The J gene is TRBJ1-2, the V gene TRBV7-9; D is possibly TRBD1 (6 bases). CDR1 is SEHNR and CDR2 is FQNEAQ in the germline V gene (reference sequence). The CDR3 covers 13 residues. Trimming removed 5 bases from V and 5 bases from J, with 12 bases in between. CDR3 protein: CASSPDRSYGYTF. Here the CDR3 DNA reads TGTGCCAGCAGCCCTGACAGGTCGTATGGCTACACCTTC.

The V gene is TRBV7-9, the J gene TRBJ1-1; possible D gene TRBD1, 5 bases. V was trimmed by 0 bases and J by 2 bases, leaving 10 bases between them. Germline-derived CDR1 and CDR2 are SEHNR and FQNEAQ (reference sequence). The CDR3 is 15 amino acids. The CDR3 protein is CASSLARGSNTEAFF. DNA of the CDR3: TGTGCCAGCAGCTTAGCGCGGGGGTCTAACACTGAAGCTTTCTTT.

The V call is TRBV5-4, the J call TRBJ1-5; D may be TRBD1 (5 bases). Trimming stripped 4 bases from V and 3 bases from J, with 14 bases between. The CDR3 covers 15 residues. CDR1 and CDR2 (germline): SGHNT, YYREEE (reference sequence). CDR3 sequence (DNA): TGTGCCAGCAGCCGCGGGGGGGGATACAATCAGCCCCAGCATTTT. Translated, it gives CASSRGGGYNQPQHF.

The J gene is TRBJ1-5, the V gene TRBV27, with TRBD1 matching over 7 bases. Losses at the gene ends were 11 bases for V and 6 bases for J; bases not matched to a gene: 13. Per the germline V gene, CDR1 is MNHEY and CDR2 is SMNVEV (reference sequence). This CDR3 has 14 residues. CDR3 DNA sequence: TGTGCCCCCCCCGAGGGGGCGTACCGTCAGCCCCAGCATTTT. This encodes CAPPEGAYRQPQHF.

Notes on this clone: The sample contains more than one DNA sequence encoding this CDR3. V and J are TRBV18 and TRBJ1-4, with 9 bases identical to TRBD1. Germline CDR1 is KGHSH and CDR2 is LQKENI. V lost 3 bases and J lost 8; bases outside the gene matches: 1. The CDR3 spans 13 residues. Here the CDR3 reads CASSPGQGEKLFF. The CDR3 nucleotides are TGTGCCAGCTCACCCGGACAGGGGGAAAAACTGTTTTTT.

This sequence joins TRBV28 and TRBJ1-2; D uncertain. The CDR3 is 11 residues long. With 3 bases removed from V and 8 bases from J, the gap between germline ends came to 7 bases. Germline V CDR1 and CDR2: MDHEN, SYDVKM. The CDR3 loop is CASSFAYGYTF. Here the CDR3 DNA reads TGTGCCAGCAGTTTCGCGTACGGCTACACCTTC.

V and J are TRBV7-2 and TRBJ2-5; 10 nucleotides match TRBD2. The CDR3 has 17 amino acids. The trim removed 5 bases at V and 3 bases at J, leaving 12 bases unmatched. The germline V gene has CDR1 SGHTA and CDR2 FQGNSA. The CDR3 nucleotides read TGTGCCAGCAGCCAGCGCTACCACGGACTAGCGGAAGAGACCCAGTACTTC. Amino acids: CASSQRYHGLAEETQYF.

The rearrangement links TRBV5-5 to TRBJ2-2; 8 bases align to TRBD2. This CDR3 has 15 amino acids. Germline-derived CDR1 and CDR2 are SGHKS and YYEKEE (reference sequence). V shed 3 bases and J 1 base; nucleotides not matched to a gene: 2. DNA for the CDR3: TGTGCCAGCAGCTGGGGACTAGTGAACACCGGGGAGCTGTTTTTT. This gives the protein CASSWGLVNTGELFF.

CDR3 nucleotide sequence: TGTGCCAGCAGCCGCCCCGGGCGGGGGACCACAGATACGCAGTATTTT. Translation gives CASSRPGRGTTDTQYF. The rearrangement uses TRBV7-6 and TRBJ2-3, with 7 bases matching TRBD2. Trimming at V came to 5 bases and at J to 2 bases, leaving 10 bases not matched to a gene. The CDR3 totals 16 residues. Germline CDR1 reads SGHVS; CDR2 reads FNYEAQ.

The chain links TRBV6-4 to TRBJ2-7, with unresolved D. CDR1 is MRHNA and CDR2 is SNTAGT in the germline V gene. This CDR3 has 13 amino acids. Between the trimmed V and J ends, which lost 0 bases and 9 bases, there was a span of 12 bases. The CDR3 nucleotides read TGTGCCAGCAGTGACTCGTCACCTTCGGGGCAGTACTTC. Its protein product is CASSDSSPSGQYF.

The gene calls are TRBV6-5 and TRBJ2-1; the match to TRBD2 covers 8 bases. CDR1 and CDR2 (germline): MNHEY, SVGAGI. V lost 4 bases, J lost 2 bases, and 7 bases stayed unmatched. The CDR3 totals 16 residues. CDR3 loop: CASSSQTSVTYNEQFF. CDR3 DNA sequence: TGTGCCAGCAGTTCACAGACTAGCGTTACCTACAATGAGCAGTTCTTC.

The chain uses TRBV4-3 and TRBJ1-2; 7 nucleotides align to TRBD1. Germline-derived CDR1 and CDR2 are LGHNA and YSLEER. V lost 4 bases, J lost 5 bases, and 13 bases stayed unmatched. The CDR3 runs to 16 residues. CDR3 sequence reads: CASSPQSSTGLYGYTF. CDR3 sequence (DNA): TGCGCCAGCAGCCCACAATCCTCGACAGGGCTGTATGGCTACACCTTC.

The chain uses TRBV2 and TRBJ2-2; 14 positions match TRBD2. This CDR3 is 13 amino acids long. CDR1 is SNHLY and CDR2 is FYNNEI in the germline V gene. The V and J ends lost 11 bases and 8 bases, in that order; junction bases with no gene match: 4. Written as DNA, the CDR3 is TGTGCCGGGGGACTAGCGGGAGTAGGGGAGCTGTTTTTT. This sequence encodes CAGGLAGVGELFF.

This clone was seen only a few times. The chain couples TRBV7-3 to TRBJ2-1; 7 bases line up with TRBD2. The CDR3 totals 14 residues. The V and J ends lost 5 bases and 6 bases, in that order; junction bases with no gene match: 7. Per the germline V gene, CDR1 is SGHTA and CDR2 is FQGTGA. Here the CDR3 DNA reads TGTGCCAGCAGCCCTCCCGGGGAGGGCAATGAGCAGTTCTTC. It specifies CASSPPGEGNEQFF.

The rearrangement joins TRBV28 to TRBJ2-7; maybe TRBD1 (6 bases). Trimming pared 7 bases from V and 3 bases from J, leaving 16 bases between. The CDR3 consists of 14 residues. The germline V gene encodes CDR1 MDHEN and CDR2 SYDVKM. CDR3 nucleotides: TGTGCCAGCAATAAAAGAGGGGGAAACTACGAGCAGTACTTC. It encodes CASNKRGGNYEQYF.

This rearrangement joins TRBV7-9 to TRBJ1-1; 8 bases match TRBD1. From germline, CDR1 is SEHNR and CDR2 FQNEAQ (reference sequence). The CDR3 has 13 amino acids. V was pared by 8 bases and J by 3 bases, with 5 bases of the junction left unmatched. CDR3 sequence (DNA): TGTGCCAGCTGTAGACAGGGGCACACTGAAGCTTTCTTT. This sequence encodes CASCRQGHTEAFF.

This clone appeared once. The gene calls are TRBV29-1 and TRBJ1-2, with 7 bases identical to TRBD1. CDR3 length equals 14 residues. Germline trimming cut 3 bases from V and 1 base from J; bases unmatched to any gene: 5. Germline V gene data show CDR1 as SQVTM and CDR2 as ANQGSEA. CDR3 amino acids: CSVEGRGVNYGYTF. Written as DNA, the CDR3 is TGCAGCGTTGAGGGCAGGGGGGTTAACTATGGCTACACCTTC. Complete variable domain (other parts from reference TRBV29-1 and TRBJ1-2): SAVISQKPSRDICQRGTSLTIQCQVDSQVTMMFWYRQQPGQSLTLIATANQGSEATYESGFVIDKFPISRPNLTFSTLTVSNMSPEDSSIYLCSVEGRGVNYGYTFGSGTRLTVV.

This chain links TRBV13 with TRBJ2-5; D not certain. The germline gives CDR1 PRHDT, CDR2 FYEKMQ (reference sequence). CDR3 length: 15 amino acids. Trimming took 2 bases from V and 7 from J, leaving 17 bases between them. The CDR3 protein is CASSLSNGFSWTQYF. As DNA, the CDR3 is TGTGCCAGCAGCTTATCAAATGGCTTCTCGTGGACCCAGTACTTC.

The rearrangement joins TRBV28 to TRBJ2-7; no firm D call. Trimming shortened V by 0 bases and J by 7 bases, and 7 bases separated the two germline ends. Looked up from germline, CDR1 is MDHEN and CDR2 is SYDVKM. This CDR3 contains 12 residues. The CDR3 loop is CASSLWNIEQYF. The CDR3 bases are TGTGCCAGCAGTTTATGGAACATTGAGCAGTACTTC.

The rearrangement uses TRBV2 and TRBJ1-5, with unresolved D. This CDR3 region has 17 residues. Looked up from germline, CDR1 is SNHLY and CDR2 is FYNNEI. The V gene lost 3 bases and the J gene lost 3 bases, with 18 bases spanning the gap. The CDR3 nucleotides read TGTGCCAGCAGTGATTTTAGTCGCTTCGAGTTCAATCAGCCCCAGCATTTT. Residues: CASSDFSRFEFNQPQHF. The full variable domain, completed using reference TRBV2 and TRBJ1-5, is EPEVTQTPSHQVTQMGQEVILRCVPISNHLYFYWYRQILGQKVEFLVSFYNNEISEKSEIFDDQFSVERPDGSNFTLKIRSTKLEDSAMYFCASSDFSRFEFNQPQHFGDGTRLSIL.

This clone was counted at least ten times. The chain couples TRBV5-6 to TRBJ2-7, with D tentatively TRBD1 (5 bases). Per germline, CDR1 SGHDT and CDR2 YYEEEE. This CDR3 comprises 12 residues. Trimming pared 3 bases from V and 6 bases from J, leaving 10 bases between. This CDR3 reads CASSSGAPEQYF. For the CDR3, the DNA is TGTGCCAGCAGCTCTGGGGCTCCCGAGCAGTACTTC.

The genes are TRBV12-5 and TRBJ2-5; 8 bases are a match to TRBD1. Trimming at V came to 0 bases and at J to 5 bases, leaving 8 bases not matched to a gene. CDR1 is LGHNT and CDR2 is FRNRAP in the germline V gene. The CDR3 contains 16 residues. For the CDR3, the DNA is TGTGCTAGTGGTTTGGTACTTAACAGGGGGACGGAGACCCAGTACTTC. Amino acids: CASGLVLNRGTETQYF.

This rearrangement joins TRBV28 to TRBJ2-7; 7 bases fit TRBD1. The V segment lost 1 base and the J segment 3 bases; nucleotides outside the gene matches: 3. CDR1 is MDHEN and CDR2 is SYDVKM in the germline V gene. The CDR3 extends over 14 amino acids. The CDR3 region is CASSLSTGLYEQYF. The CDR3 DNA is TGTGCCAGCAGTTTATCGACAGGGCTCTACGAGCAGTACTTC.